This T cell receptor (beta chain) was identified in a study of control samples from healthy donors and cancer patients. The method was immunoSEQ multiplex PCR; TCRdb's version includes in-frame clones alone and lacks a portion of them. The data hold about 130,000 clones, with less than 95% observed a single time. The CDR3 is 15 amino acids. Germline CDR1 is MNHNS and CDR2 is SASEGT. V lost 0 bases to trimming and J lost 4 bases, with 9 bases between them. This clone was recorded only once. The sequenced sample was blood. V and J are TRBV6-1 and TRBJ1-4, with D unresolved. This sequence was found in a young man in good health. The CDR3 here is CASSEARLYNEKLFF. DNA for the CDR3: TGTGCCAGCAGTGAAGCGAGATTATATAATGAAAAACTGTTTTTT.